One and the same sample provided the 9 T cell receptor beta chains below, sequenced in a study of cytomegalovirus exposure and HLA in healthy donors. 13 Jbeta primers and 60 Vbeta primers were used for the PCR. Produced via immunoSEQ multiplex PCR; TCRdb's table is partial and in-frame only. Of roughly 84,000 clones listed, roughly 61% are singletons. Material: PBMCs. These receptors all stem from a woman aged 40 to 50 in good health and CMV-seropositive.

The rearrangement uses TRBV2 and TRBJ2-5, with D maybe TRBD2 (6 bases). Deletions cut 5 bases from V and 1 base from J, with 14 bases between. Germline CDR1 is SNHLY and CDR2 is FYNNEI. The CDR3 sequence is 15 residues long. CDR3 DNA sequence: TGTGCCAGCAGTCCTGTCGGGACTTCCCAAGAGACCCAGTACTTC. As protein: CASSPVGTSQETQYF.

CDR3 in amino acids: CASSEPGDRATEAFF. For the CDR3, the DNA is TGTGCCAGCAGTGAACCTGGGGACAGGGCTACTGAAGCTTTCTTT. V usage is TRBV25-1 and J usage is TRBJ1-1; 9 bases are shared with TRBD1. The ends lost 2 bases at V and 5 bases at J; junction bases unmatched: 6. The CDR3 extends over 15 amino acids. Germline V lookup: CDR1 MGHDK, CDR2 SYGVNS.

This chain joins TRBV28 and TRBJ1-3; 7 bases are shared with TRBD1. V was clipped by 5 bases and J by 8 bases; unmatched bases: 9. The length of the CDR3 is 14 residues. From germline, CDR1 is MDHEN and CDR2 SYDVKM. CDR3 region: CASSTQGLMDTIYF. Written as DNA, the CDR3 is TGTGCCAGCAGTACACAGGGGCTGATGGACACCATATATTTT. Using reference TRBV28 and TRBJ1-3 for the parts outside the CDR3, the full variable domain is DVKVTQSSRYLVKRTGEKVFLECVQDMDHENMFWYRQDPGLGLRLIYFSYDVKMKEKGDIPEGYSVSREKKERFSLILESASTNQTSMYLCASSTQGLMDTIYFGEGSWLTVV.

This rearrangement joins TRBV29-1 to TRBJ2-2, with 8 bases lining up with TRBD1. Trimming took 4 bases from V and 3 from J; bases not matched to a gene: 4. Per germline, CDR1 SQVTM and CDR2 ANQGSEA. The CDR3 is 14 residues long. In DNA, the CDR3 is TGCAGCGTTGTAGACAGGGGCTACACCGGGGAGCTGTTTTTT. Translation: CSVVDRGYTGELFF.

The V and J genes are TRBV13 and TRBJ2-7; TRBD2 agrees at 8 bases. The CDR3 is 16 amino acids. Trimming at V came to 4 bases and at J to 0 bases, leaving 8 bases not matched to a gene. Per germline, CDR1 PRHDT and CDR2 FYEKMQ (reference sequence). The chain's CDR3 is CASSSLAGQGSYEQYF. The CDR3 bases are TGTGCCAGCAGCTCTTTAGCGGGACAAGGCTCCTACGAGCAGTACTTC.

This chain connects TRBV25-1 to TRBJ1-2; D possibly corresponds to TRBD1 (5 bases). The germline gives CDR1 MGHDK, CDR2 SYGVNS. The CDR3 length is 15 residues. V was clipped by 2 bases and J by 0 bases, with 10 bases between them. DNA of the CDR3: TGTGCCAGCAGTGAACTGGGCAGGGCTAACTATGGCTACACCTTC. This gives the protein CASSELGRANYGYTF.

The chain is built from TRBV2 and TRBJ2-7, with TRBD2 matching 7 bases. The CDR3 is 15 amino acids. V trimming: 4 bases; J trimming: 2 bases; junction bases outside the gene matches: 8. The germline gives CDR1 SNHLY, CDR2 FYNNEI. The DNA for the CDR3 is TGTGCCAGCAGTGTCTCCCTAGCGGCTACCTACGAGCAGTACTTC. It translates to CASSVSLAATYEQYF.

The chain couples TRBV11-2 to TRBJ1-1; 8 positions agree with TRBD1. The CDR3 sequence is 14 residues long. Germline CDR1 is SGHAT and CDR2 is FQNNGV. V was clipped by 6 bases and J by 2 bases; unmatched bases: 5. DNA of the CDR3: TGTGCCAGCAGGCTCGGGACAGGAAACACTGAAGCTTTCTTT. Translating it yields CASRLGTGNTEAFF.

This clone came up a few times. This chain connects TRBV19 to TRBJ1-1, with 9 bases matching TRBD1. There are 17 residues in the CDR3. Germline V gene data show CDR1 as LNHDA and CDR2 as SQIVND (reference sequence). V trimming: 6 bases; J trimming: 1 base; junction bases outside the gene matches: 12. The CDR3 DNA is TGTGCCAGTAGGTCAATCACAGGGGGCGCCGAGAACACTGAAGCTTTCTTT. The encoded protein is CASRSITGGAENTEAFF.